This TCR beta chain was sequenced in a study of cytomegalovirus exposure and HLA in healthy donors. The primer mix had 60 Vbeta and 13 Jbeta primers. Sequencing was performed with immunoSEQ multiplex PCR; in TCRdb, only in-frame clones are kept and a portion is missing. The sample yields nearly 110,000 clones, roughly 82% seen once. V shed 1 base, J shed 1 base, and the junction held 0 bases outside the gene matches. Germline V lookup: CDR1 SGHNT, CDR2 YYREEE (reference sequence). CDR3 size: 15 residues. Worth noting for this clone: Within the sample, other DNA sequences also encode this same CDR3.

The sequence derives from a woman between 45 and 65 years old in good health and CMV-seropositive. Source material: PBMCs. The chain combines TRBV5-4 with TRBJ2-1; 9 bases align to TRBD2. Here the CDR3 DNA reads TGTGCCAGCAGCTTGACTAGCGGGTCCTACAATGAGCAGTTCTTC. This gives the protein CASSLTSGSYNEQFF.